These 28 T cell receptor beta chains were all obtained from the same sample, sequenced in a study of T cell changes during pregnancy in multiple sclerosis. Some clones are missing from TCRdb's copy, which holds only in-frame ones; the method was immunoSEQ multiplex PCR. The profile shows about 100,000 clones, roughly nine tenths of them singletons. Sample: peripheral blood, taken after pregnancy. The origin of the receptors is a female donor with multiple sclerosis, enrolled in a pregnancy study.

V and J are TRBV27 and TRBJ2-7; D not resolved. V was cut by 0 bases and J by 0 bases, with 6 bases left in between. From germline, CDR1 is MNHEY and CDR2 SMNVEV (reference sequence). The CDR3 length is 14 residues. CDR3 DNA: TGTGCCAGCAGTTTATCGTTCAGCTCCTACGAGCAGTACTTC. Protein sequence: CASSLSFSSYEQYF.

The chain uses TRBV7-9 and TRBJ1-5; the match to TRBD1 covers 9 bases. This CDR3 spans 15 amino acids. The V gene's germline CDR1 is SEHNR and CDR2 FQNEAQ (reference sequence). J lost 3 bases, V lost 3 bases, and 3 bases had no gene match. The CDR3 spells CASSLGQGFNQPQHF. The CDR3 coding sequence is TGTGCCAGCAGCTTGGGACAGGGTTTCAATCAGCCCCAGCATTTT.

The DNA of the CDR3 is TGTGCCAGCAGCCGGACAGGGGCTGGAAACACCATATATTTT. Translating it yields CASSRTGAGNTIYF. V is TRBV13 and J is TRBJ1-3, with TRBD1 identical over 9 bases. Germline V lookup: CDR1 PRHDT, CDR2 FYEKMQ (reference sequence). The CDR3 has 14 amino acids. The V segment lost 5 bases and the J segment 2 bases; nucleotides outside the gene matches: 1. Filled out from reference TRBV13 and TRBJ1-3, the complete variable domain reads AAGVIQSPRHLIKEKRETATLKCYPIPRHDTVYWYQQGPGQDPQFLISFYEKMQSDKGSIPDRFSAQQFSDYHSELNMSSLELGDSALYFCASSRTGAGNTIYFGEGSWLTVV.

The chain uses TRBV7-8 and TRBJ1-4; a possible D gene is TRBD1 (5 bases). From germline, CDR1 is SGHVS and CDR2 FQNEAQ. V lost 1 base and J lost 5, with 14 bases in between. CDR3 length: 16 residues. DNA of the CDR3: TGTGCCAGCAGCTTAGAAAGGGTCAGGGTAAATGAAAAACTGTTTTTT. Translating it yields CASSLERVRVNEKLFF.

V and J are TRBV23-1 and TRBJ2-1; TRBD2 matches at 7 bases. Being an ORF, TRBV23-1 has a function that is uncertain. This CDR3 comprises 18 residues. Trimming cost V 0 bases and J 1 base; bases outside gene matches: 9. The CDR3 sequence: CASSQSGRLAVSYNEQFF. As DNA, the CDR3 is TGCGCCAGCAGTCAATCGGGGCGTCTAGCGGTATCCTACAATGAGCAGTTCTTC.

The chain has TRBV30 and TRBJ1-2, with 7 nucleotides matching TRBD1. CDR1 and CDR2 (germline): GTSNPN, SVGIG (reference sequence). The CDR3 spans 16 residues. Trimming at V came to 1 base and at J to 0 bases, leaving 8 bases not matched to a gene. The CDR3 here is CAWSDGQVLANYGYTF. The CDR3 nucleotides read TGTGCCTGGAGTGATGGACAGGTGTTAGCTAACTATGGCTACACCTTC. The variable domain in full, with the rest retrieved from reference TRBV30 and TRBJ1-2, is SQTIHQWPATLVQPVGSPLSLECTVEGTSNPNLYWYRQAAGRGLQLLFYSVGIGQISSEVPQNLSASRPQDRQFILSSKKLLLSDSGFYLCAWSDGQVLANYGYTFGSGTRLTVV.

The V call is TRBV5-1, the J call TRBJ1-5; D gene unclear. CDR1 is SGHRS, CDR2 YFSETQ, per germline. This CDR3 is 14 amino acids long. The germline V and J ends were trimmed by 0 bases and 7 bases, with 11 bases remaining between them. In DNA, the CDR3 is TGCGCCAGCAGCTTGGGTCAGAATACACAGCCCCAGCATTTT. Protein: CASSLGQNTQPQHF.

The chain recombines TRBV18 with TRBJ1-2, with D possibly matching TRBD1 (5 bases). Trimming stripped 7 bases from V and 3 bases from J, with 24 bases between. CDR3 length: 17 residues. CDR1 is KGHSH, CDR2 LQKENI, per germline. The CDR3 region has the DNA TGTGCCAGCTATCACCAGAGCCTCCGTGGGGCTGACTATGGCTACACCTTC. This translates into CASYHQSLRGADYGYTF.

The J gene is TRBJ2-1, the V gene TRBV11-2; a possible D gene is TRBD2 (6 bases). V was shortened by 7 bases and J by 4 bases, with 17 bases between the two germline ends. Per the germline V gene, CDR1 is SGHAT and CDR2 is FQNNGV. There are 15 residues in the CDR3. DNA of the CDR3: TGTGCCAGCACCCTATCCGCCGGGACTTACAATGAGCAGTTCTTC. As protein: CASTLSAGTYNEQFF.

The chain couples TRBV6-4 to TRBJ2-2; possible D gene TRBD1, 6 bases. The CDR3 has 16 amino acids. Germline assignment: CDR1 MRHNA and CDR2 SNTAGT. V was trimmed by 4 bases and J by 1 base, leaving 13 bases between them. The CDR3 loop is CASSGIRDKNTGELFF. As DNA, the CDR3 is TGTGCCAGCAGTGGTATACGGGACAAGAACACCGGGGAGCTGTTTTTT.

This clone is a singleton in its sample. The rearrangement uses TRBV5-1 and TRBJ2-5; 12 bases align to TRBD2. Losses at the gene ends were 4 bases for V and 3 bases for J; bases not matched to a gene: 4. CDR1 and CDR2 from the germline V gene are SGHRS and YFSETQ. This CDR3 comprises 15 residues. The CDR3 reads CASSPRTSGEETQYF. The CDR3 DNA reads as TGCGCCAGCAGCCCTCGGACTAGCGGGGAAGAGACCCAGTACTTC.

V usage is TRBV5-1 and J usage is TRBJ2-5; TRBD1 might be the D (6 bases). V was trimmed by 3 bases and J by 1 base, leaving 10 bases between them. CDR1 SGHRS and CDR2 YFSETQ come from the germline V gene. The CDR3 covers 14 residues. Here the CDR3 reads CASSYTGPQETQYF. The DNA for the CDR3 is TGCGCCAGCAGCTATACAGGGCCCCAAGAGACCCAGTACTTC.

This CDR3 is CASSQGGPSSYEQYF. CDR3 in DNA: TGTGCCAGCTCGCAAGGGGGACCTTCCTCCTACGAGCAGTACTTC. The chain employs TRBV18 and TRBJ2-7; possible D gene TRBD1, 6 bases. In germline, CDR1 is KGHSH, CDR2 LQKENI. Trimming stripped 6 bases from V and 0 bases from J, with 15 bases between. The CDR3 sequence is 15 residues long.

This clone appeared many times. The chain joins TRBV6-1 to TRBJ1-2; D call uncertain. The length of the CDR3 is 13 residues. Per the germline V gene, CDR1 is MNHNS and CDR2 is SASEGT. V gave up 5 bases and J gave up 2 bases, with 9 bases separating them. Written as DNA, the CDR3 is TGTGCCAGCAGTAGTCGCCAGAACTATGGCTACACCTTC. Translation: CASSSRQNYGYTF.

The gene calls are TRBV19 and TRBJ2-7, with 9 bases fitting TRBD1. Losses at the gene ends were 4 bases for V and 2 bases for J; bases not matched to a gene: 12. This CDR3 has 17 residues. In germline, CDR1 is LNHDA, CDR2 SQIVND (reference sequence). The CDR3 region is CASSTPPTGGSTYEQYF. DNA of the CDR3: TGTGCCAGTAGTACCCCACCGACAGGGGGTTCAACCTACGAGCAGTACTTC.

The rearrangement links TRBV7-6 to TRBJ2-1, with D perhaps matching TRBD2 (5 bases). This CDR3 region has 14 residues. The germline gives CDR1 SGHVS, CDR2 FNYEAQ. V was trimmed by 5 bases and J by 5 bases, leaving 13 bases between them. In DNA form, the CDR3 reads TGTGCCAGCAGCACGATTAACGGGGACAATGAGCAGTTCTTC. Translation gives CASSTINGDNEQFF.

V usage is TRBV18 and J usage is TRBJ1-1; the match to TRBD1 covers 10 bases. The CDR3 is 18 residues long. Trimming removed 3 bases from V and 3 bases from J; junction bases left unmatched: 13. CDR1 is KGHSH and CDR2 is LQKENI in the germline V gene. The CDR3 is CASSPSPGQGLGDTEAFF. The CDR3 DNA is TGTGCCAGCTCACCGTCACCGGGACAGGGGTTGGGGGACACTGAAGCTTTCTTT.

In this sample, this clone turned up a few times. The J gene is TRBJ2-3, the V gene TRBV7-2, with 7 bases matching TRBD2. The J segment lost 2 bases and the V segment lost 0 bases, leaving 5 bases of the junction unmatched. This CDR3 is 16 amino acids long. The germline V gene encodes CDR1 SGHTA and CDR2 FQGNSA. The CDR3 DNA is TGTGCCAGCAGCTTAGCTTCGGGACTACACACAGATACGCAGTATTTT. This encodes CASSLASGLHTDTQYF.

The chain couples TRBV4-1 to TRBJ2-7; D is perhaps TRBD2 (6 bases). The germline CDR1 and CDR2 sequences are MGHRA and YSYEKL. The germline V and J ends were trimmed by 4 bases and 3 bases, with 10 bases remaining between them. This CDR3 region has 13 residues. The CDR3 coding sequence is TGCGCCAGCAGCCCTAGCGCCTACTACGAGCAGTACTTC. Translating it yields CASSPSAYYEQYF.

The rearrangement uses TRBV29-1 and TRBJ2-3; 7 positions agree with TRBD2. The CDR3 extends over 18 amino acids. Unmatched junction bases numbered 19, after V lost 5 bases and J lost 2 bases. Germline V gene data show CDR1 as SQVTM and CDR2 as ANQGSEA. As DNA, the CDR3 is TGCAGCGTTAGCCCAAGACGGGAGGCTCGAGCTGCCACAGATACGCAGTATTTT. Translation: CSVSPRREARAATDTQYF.

V and J are TRBV7-2 and TRBJ2-7; D is ambiguous. CDR1 is SGHTA, CDR2 FQGNSA, per germline. The CDR3 is 14 residues long. V shed 1 base and J shed 2 bases, with 9 bases lying between them. Written as DNA, the CDR3 is TGTGCCAGCAGCTTAGAATCCGGTCCCTACGAGCAGTACTTC. Translated, it gives CASSLESGPYEQYF.

The V gene is TRBV19, the J gene TRBJ2-7, with a possible D match to TRBD1 (5 bases). Germline CDR1 is LNHDA and CDR2 is SQIVND (reference sequence). Between the trimmed V and J ends, which lost 5 bases and 1 base, there was a span of 15 bases. The CDR3 runs to 15 residues. This CDR3 is CASSEQGHISYEQYF. DNA of the CDR3: TGTGCCAGTAGTGAGCAGGGTCATATTTCCTACGAGCAGTACTTC.

This clone came up once. The rearrangement uses TRBV4-2 and TRBJ2-6; tentatively, D is TRBD2 (6 bases). The CDR3 length is 15 residues. V lost 8 bases and J 3 bases, leaving 14 bases between the germline ends. Germline loops: CDR1 LGHNA, CDR2 YNFKEQ. Here the CDR3 reads CASRGGGLGANVLTF. CDR3 bases: TGTGCCAGCCGAGGCGGAGGGCTTGGGGCCAACGTCCTGACTTTC.

The CDR3 region is CASSLGADYEQYF. CDR3 nucleotides: TGTGCCAGCAGCTTGGGGGCAGACTACGAGCAGTACTTC. The rearrangement uses TRBV5-6 and TRBJ2-7; no clear D. Trimming removed 0 bases at V and 3 bases at J, with 7 bases between. The V gene's germline CDR1 is SGHDT and CDR2 YYEEEE. This CDR3 has 13 amino acids.

This chain uses TRBV28 with TRBJ2-7; 10 nucleotides agree with TRBD1. The trim removed 8 bases at V and 4 bases at J, leaving 5 bases unmatched. This CDR3 comprises 13 residues. Germline CDR1 is MDHEN and CDR2 is SYDVKM. CDR3 in DNA: TGTGCCAGCTACGGGACAGGGGTGTACGAGCAGTACTTC. This translates into CASYGTGVYEQYF.

The chain joins TRBV5-1 to TRBJ2-1; D is possibly TRBD2 (6 bases). The CDR3 sequence is 15 residues long. CDR1 and CDR2 from the germline V gene are SGHRS and YFSETQ. V was clipped by 0 bases and J by 3 bases, with 10 bases between them. CDR3 sequence: CASSLGDWGYNEQFF. The CDR3 nucleotides read TGCGCCAGCAGCTTGGGGGACTGGGGCTACAATGAGCAGTTCTTC.

J is TRBJ1-1 and V is TRBV11-2; 10 bases are shared with TRBD1. This CDR3 region has 19 residues. V gave up 1 base and J gave up 1 base; unmatched junction bases: 12. Germline V lookup: CDR1 SGHAT, CDR2 FQNNGV. The CDR3 protein is CASSLGLPSGDRGNTEAFF. For the CDR3, the DNA is TGTGCCAGCAGCTTAGGTCTGCCGTCCGGGGACAGGGGGAACACTGAAGCTTTCTTT. Together with reference TRBV11-2 and TRBJ1-1, the CDR3 gives the full variable domain: EAGVAQSPRYKIIEKRQSVAFWCNPISGHATLYWYQQILGQGPKLLIQFQNNGVVDDSQLPKDRFSAERLKGVDSTLKIQPAKLEDSAVYLCASSLGLPSGDRGNTEAFFGQGTRLTVV.

V and J are TRBV19 and TRBJ1-1; the D gene is possibly TRBD1 (6 bases). CDR3 length equals 12 residues. CDR1 LNHDA and CDR2 SQIVND come from the germline V gene (reference sequence). V was trimmed by 1 base and J by 8 bases, leaving 8 bases between them. CDR3 sequence reads: CASSIVTGEAFF. CDR3 nucleotide sequence: TGTGCCAGTAGTATAGTAACAGGGGAAGCTTTCTTT.